This TCR beta chain was identified in a study of blood T cell repertoires in COVID-19. Study overall: Sites across the United States, Italy and Spain contributed samples from acute and convalescent COVID-19. The cDNA or gDNA used as material had been derived from T cells, B-cell-depleted T cells, or PBMCs.

Trimming took off 2 bases at V and 8 bases at J, with 13 bases between the two ends. This CDR3 contains 13 residues. CDR1 and CDR2 from the germline V gene are SGHKS and YYEKEE (reference sequence). TCRdb keeps only in-frame clones here, not all; method: immunoSEQ multiplex PCR. The sample contains about 81,000 clones, around 80% of which appear only once. This chain joins TRBV5-5 and TRBJ1-2; no definite D call. This TCR derives from a man in his 60s with acute or convalescent COVID-19. The sequencing sample was made of peripheral blood. The DNA for the CDR3 is TGTGCCAGCAGCTTAGACTCCGGAGGGGGCTACACCTTC. It is translated as CASSLDSGGGYTF.